The source of this TCR beta chain is a study of T cells after yellow fever vaccination. Study-wide results and caveats: Peaking on day 5 versus 15, the secondary response was faster but weaker. Among primary-vaccination clones, most reappeared after the booster, at 95% to 96% for CD4 and 85% to 90% for CD8.

CDR3 length equals 17 residues. Germline V gives CDR1 MNHNY, CDR2 SVGAGI (reference sequence). V lost 2 bases to trimming and J lost 1 base; unmatched junction nucleotides: 7. This clonotype was detected only a few times. Antigen: not known. The TCR cDNA carried a universal primer site and UMIs from 5'RACE template switching. MiXCR was run by TCRdb on the 5' RACE reads, yielding one entry per CDR3 protein. The sample holds a few hundred thousand distinct CDR3 sequences, about 5.2% seen once. The chain combines TRBV6-6 with TRBJ1-3; 8 bases fit TRBD1. The source was CD4+ T cells sorted from PBMCs, collected on the day of the yellow fever booster vaccination. This sequence originates from a man aged 18 to 29 who received the YFV17D yellow fever vaccine. CDR3 in DNA: TGTGCCAGCAGTTACACGATCCGGACAGGGTCTGGAAACACCATATATTTT. This encodes CASSYTIRTGSGNTIYF.